This T cell receptor (beta chain) was recorded in a study of CD8+CD57+ T cells in acquired aplastic anemia. The CDR3 has 14 amino acids. Trimming pared 6 bases from V and 0 bases from J, leaving 11 bases between. The template for TCR beta VDJ and CDR3 sequence profiling was genomic DNA. TCRdb itself ran the reads through MiXCR, one entry per CDR3 protein. The sample has 200,000 to 250,000 distinct CDR3 sequences; approximately 35% are singletons. This clonotype was seen many times. The material sequenced was sorted CD4+, CD8+, or CD8+CD57+ T cells (not recorded which) from PBMCs. This clonotype originated in a human donor in good health, serving as a control. The V call is TRBV12-3 or TRBV12-4, the J call TRBJ1-1, with D possibly TRBD1 on 5 matching bases. CDR3 sequence (DNA): TGTGCCAGCAGGACGGCAGGGATGAACACTGAAGCTTTCTTT. Protein sequence: CASRTAGMNTEAFF.